This is a list of T cell receptor beta chains from one sample in a study of identical twins' blood T cells. MiXCR was run by TCRdb on the 5' RACE reads, yielding one entry per CDR3 protein. The sample consists of fewer than 450,000 distinct CDR3 sequences, about 28% of them appearing once. The sample consisted of PBMCs. The receptors shown here come from a woman aged 18 to 55 in good health. CDR3s include the opening cysteine and the closing phenylalanine or tryptophan. The D gene is left open where the match is weak. Not all rows give a size; the values are once, few, many and, for expanded clones, a class.

j_call | v_call | clone_size | d_call | cdr3_aa | cdr3_nt
TRBJ1-1 | TRBV13 | few | - | CASSPRGMNTEAFF | TGTGCCAGCAGCCCCAGGGGAATGAACACTGAAGCTTTCTTT
TRBJ1-1 | TRBV5-1 | few | - | CASSLVGDNTEAFF | TGCGCCAGCAGCTTGGTTGGTGATAACACTGAAGCTTTCTTT
TRBJ2-5 | TRBV29-1 | - | - | CSVGTGKETQYF | TGCAGCGTTGGGACGGGGAAAGAGACCCAGTACTTC
TRBJ2-1 | TRBV9 | few | - | CASSVVPLSYNEQFF | TGTGCCAGCAGCGTAGTACCTCTCTCCTACAATGAGCAGTTCTTC
TRBJ1-2 | TRBV10-3 | few | TRBD1 | CAISLDRENGYTF | TGTGCCATCAGTCTGGACAGGGAGAATGGCTACACCTTC
TRBJ1-4 | TRBV3-1 | - | - | CASSQEPPWGFATNEKLFF | TGTGCCAGCAGCCAAGAACCCCCTTGGGGGTTCGCAACTAATGAAAAACTGTTTTTT
TRBJ2-1 | TRBV5-1 | - | TRBD2 | CASSTSSGSSYNEQFF | TGCGCCAGCAGCACGAGTAGCGGGAGCTCCTACAATGAGCAGTTCTTC
TRBJ1-1 | TRBV15 | - | - | CATSRKLQGNTEAFF | TGTGCCACCAGCAGGAAGTTACAGGGGAACACTGAAGCTTTCTTT
TRBJ1-2 | TRBV2 | few | - | CASSFEGYYGYTF | TGTGCCAGCAGTTTTGAGGGCTACTATGGCTACACCTTC
TRBJ1-5 | TRBV27 | few | - | CASSSQGWGQPQHF | TGTGCCAGCAGTTCCCAGGGGTGGGGACAGCCCCAGCATTTT